This TCR beta chain was observed in a study of shared clonotypes between healthy human individuals (dated by TCRdb to about 2020). Regarding the research as a whole: A couple of women and a few men aged 18 to 49 years were included in the cohort. For each donor, CD4 naive and CD4 memory were each given three plates, CD8 naive was given two plates, and CD8 memory was given one plate. Libraries were prepared and TCR repertoires were sequenced by different laboratories using diverse techniques, in order to increase sequencing depth and limit assay-specific biases. To estimate repertoire size and how much clonotypes are shared between individuals, the study performed deep sequencing of blood TCR repertoires from about five healthy adults. Each donor's leukapheresis produced roughly between about 0.8 and 10 billion PBMCs.

Using the deep immunoSEQ assay, TCR CDR3 regions were amplified from genomic DNA by multiplex PCR. Genomic DNA extracted from each cell subset was distributed evenly over all wells of several immunoSEQ 96-well plates, and each plate served as one replicate. For sorted subsets, 200 to 250 ng of genomic DNA, equivalent to some 30,000 T cell genomes, went into each replicate PCR. Purified libraries were measured with a Qubit 3.0 fluorometer, size-checked on a Bioanalyzer 2100, and measured again with the KAPA Library Quantification kit. A separate single-read 150-cycle Illumina NextSeq 550 flow cell was used to sequence each immunoSEQ 96-well plate. The paper's processing steps were these. Because only junctional sequences without quality scores were contained in the immunoSEQ output, filtering matching that applied to full-length reads could not be performed. Sequences were annotated with PyIR, a Python wrapper for IgBLAST v1.9, and V/J genes and CDR3 were assigned using IMGT germline references. Any read was removed if the V/J assignment was weak (E-value above 1e-6), the CDR3 was missing, or the read contained stop codons, out-of-frame junctions, or ambiguous translated residues. V3J clonotypes were defined as sequences sharing the same inferred V gene, J gene, and CDR3 amino acid sequence. Percentage overlap between repertoires was calculated by dividing the number of shared unique clonotypes by the size of the smaller repertoire. Richness of each repertoire was evaluated using RTK rarefaction, the Chao1 estimator, and Recon v2.1 estimates of unobserved clonotypes. Generation probabilities for all TCRbeta clonotypes obtained by the gDNA method from a few donors were computed using OLGA. TCRdb stores this immuneACCESS table with in-frame sequences only. Part of the clones is absent; in the studies checked, under half of the shortfall reflects unresolved V genes, and no reason is known for the rest. The V and J calls and clone size come from that table; D and trimming were worked out from the DNA. For this sample the table gives nearly 2 million clones, of which about 95% were detected only once. 1% to 1.5% of the sample rests with the top ten.

As concerns this clone: It lacks a known antigen. There are no base qualities to consult, and no much larger clone falls within one base.

As encoded in the germline V gene, CDR1 is MNHNS while CDR2 is SASEGT. V was cut back by 3 bases and J by 0 bases, leaving a gap of 11 bases between them. The cysteine opens and the phenylalanine closes a CDR3 of 16 amino acids. Of all the DNA, just the CDR3 is kept, 48 bases in frame from base 1. Broader findings and caveats from the paper: Because the study included a small number of donors, the genetic and exposure-history diversity represented was limited. Even with the large sequencing depth, rarefaction of the sorted-subset datasets indicated that sequencing was incomplete. Sampling was restricted to blood, and TCR repertoires in tissues likely differ from the TCR repertoires found in blood. Across four donors, roughly 5.4% of naive CD4, approximately 3.6% of naive CD8, under 2.5% of memory CD4, and 0.4% of memory CD8 clonotypes were shared. Compared with non-shared clonotypes, clonotypes shared by all four sorted-subset donors had higher generation probabilities. Naive subsets generally had larger estimated clonotype richness than memory subsets. Pairwise subsampling led to the expectation that sequencing depth would affect the degree of clonotype sharing among donors.

CD8 naive samples were obtained by positive selection for CCR7 among CD45RO-negative cells, yielding a CD45RA+CCR7+ population from which TemRA cells were excluded. The donors were healthy, HIV-negative adults who had no recently reported acute infections or vaccinations. All donors were Caucasian adults living in Nashville, Tennessee, USA. Blood was obtained by leukapheresis, after which PBMCs were separated by Ficoll-Histopaque density gradient centrifugation and cryopreserved in liquid nitrogen vapor phase. Analytical flow cytometry was used to check the purity and quantity of each magnetically sorted T cell population. Genomic DNA was isolated from every sorted fraction and measured by UV absorbance on a Nanodrop 2000c.

The origin of this receptor is a man younger than 30 in good health. Sample: naive CD8+ T cells sorted from blood. According to the study, the label for this sample's cell subset or site signals: CD45RA+CCR7+. The rearranged segments are TRBV6-1 and TRBJ1-4; the D gene remains uncertain. The nucleotide sequence reads TGTGCCAGCAGTGACGATAGGGTAGCAACTAATGAAAAACTGTTTTTT. Protein translation: CASSDDRVATNEKLFF.